This T cell receptor beta chain was sequenced for a study of T cell responses to AZD1222 COVID-19 vaccine. Overall study: Second doses that came at about 4 or about 12 weeks were put together. General study points: Regions 160-218 and 743-854 dominated among vaccine-associated CD4 TCRs spanning spike. Repertoire sampling was restricted to post-peak T cell response timepoints.

The germline gives CDR1 MNHNS, CDR2 SASEGT. The CDR3 has 16 residues. About this clone itself: Its antigen remains unidentified. Its ends do not fully match the called genes, so a read error is possible.

Here immunoSEQ multiplex PCR was the method, and the copy in TCRdb shows in-frame clones only, minus some. The sample holds 140,000 to 150,000 clones, 80% to 90% seen once. This specimen was peripheral blood, taken on day 0 of AZD1222 vaccination. The TCR was taken from an adult in good health. This sequence joins TRBV6-1 and TRBJ1-2; tentatively, D is TRBD1 (6 bases). CDR3 nucleotides: TGTGCCAGCACTGAAGGGTCAGGGGCCCTCAACTATGGCTACACCTTC. Translating gives CASTEGSGALNYGYTF.